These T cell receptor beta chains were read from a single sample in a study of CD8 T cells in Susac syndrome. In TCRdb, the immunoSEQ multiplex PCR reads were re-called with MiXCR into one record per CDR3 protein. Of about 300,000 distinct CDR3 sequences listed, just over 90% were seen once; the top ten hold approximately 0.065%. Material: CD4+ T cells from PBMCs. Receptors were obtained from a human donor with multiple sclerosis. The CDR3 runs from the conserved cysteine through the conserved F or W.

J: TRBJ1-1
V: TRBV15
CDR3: CATTQGRGNTEAFF

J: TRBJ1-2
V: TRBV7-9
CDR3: CASSADPYRGYTF

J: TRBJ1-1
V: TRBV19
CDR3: CASSPQGQMNTEAFF

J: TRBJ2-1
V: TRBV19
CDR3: CASTPPGASYNEQFF

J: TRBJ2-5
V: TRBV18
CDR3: CASSLGQGSETQYF

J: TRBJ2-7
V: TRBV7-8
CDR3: CASSIGGLAGAEEQYF

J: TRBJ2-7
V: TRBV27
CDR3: CASSFGGTIYEQYF

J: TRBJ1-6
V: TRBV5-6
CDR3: CASSWAGSSYNSPLHF

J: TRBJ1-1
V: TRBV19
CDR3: CASSMIAQREDTEAFF

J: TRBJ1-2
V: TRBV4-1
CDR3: CASSQDWSSNYGYTF

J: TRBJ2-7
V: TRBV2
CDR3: CATRPEAKAEQYF

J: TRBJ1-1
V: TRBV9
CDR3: CASSVDGDTEAFF

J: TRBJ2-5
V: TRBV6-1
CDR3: CATSPGGTDQETQYF

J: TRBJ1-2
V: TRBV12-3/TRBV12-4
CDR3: CASSWDSLKYGYTF

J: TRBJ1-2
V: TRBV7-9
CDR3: CASSLNRVPVDGYTF

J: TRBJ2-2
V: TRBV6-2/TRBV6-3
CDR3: CAAGDTGELFF

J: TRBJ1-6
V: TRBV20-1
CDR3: CSVFQQGLGNSPLHF

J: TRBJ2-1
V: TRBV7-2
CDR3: CASSARLAGGWGAYNEQFF

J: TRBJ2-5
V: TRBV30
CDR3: CACGPTDRPRVQETQYF

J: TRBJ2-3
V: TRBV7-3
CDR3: CASSLTPPDTQYF

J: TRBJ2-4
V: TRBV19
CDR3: CASSKGRGLAKNIQYF

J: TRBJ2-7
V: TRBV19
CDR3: CASSKGQTKGEQYF

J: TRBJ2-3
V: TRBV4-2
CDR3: CASSQGDTDTQYF

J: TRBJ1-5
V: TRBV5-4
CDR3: CASSLDSQPQHF

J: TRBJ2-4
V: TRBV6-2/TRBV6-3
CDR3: CASSAVLRRAKNIQYF

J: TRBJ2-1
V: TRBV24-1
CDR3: CATSESGYPGYNEQFF

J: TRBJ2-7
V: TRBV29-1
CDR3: CSAGMGYEQYF

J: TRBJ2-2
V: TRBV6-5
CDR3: CASSYHGLAGTGELFF